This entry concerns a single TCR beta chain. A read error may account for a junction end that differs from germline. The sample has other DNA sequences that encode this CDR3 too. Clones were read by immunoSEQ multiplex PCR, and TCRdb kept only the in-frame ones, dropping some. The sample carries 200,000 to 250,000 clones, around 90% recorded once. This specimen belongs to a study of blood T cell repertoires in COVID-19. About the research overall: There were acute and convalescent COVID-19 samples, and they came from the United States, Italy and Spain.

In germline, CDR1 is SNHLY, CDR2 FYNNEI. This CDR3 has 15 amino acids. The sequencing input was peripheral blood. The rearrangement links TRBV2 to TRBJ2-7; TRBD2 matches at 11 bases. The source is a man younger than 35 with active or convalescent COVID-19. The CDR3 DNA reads TGTGCCAGCAGCGAAGGACTAGCGGGCTACTACGAGCAGTACTTC. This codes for CASSEGLAGYYEQYF.